This TCR beta chain was retrieved from a study of T cell responses to AZD1222 COVID-19 vaccine. Sequencing used immunoSEQ multiplex PCR; TCRdb keeps in-frame clones, though not all of them. The table records more than 100,000 clones, over 75% of them present only once. The CDR3 runs to 17 residues. With 0 bases removed from V and 1 base from J, the gap between germline ends came to 13 bases. Germline assignment: CDR1 SGHRS and CDR2 YFSETQ. This receptor was identified in an adult in good health. The sequencing here drew on peripheral blood, taken on day 0 of AZD1222 vaccination. The chain has TRBV5-1 and TRBJ2-2; weak D call: TRBD1 (6 bases). The DNA of the CDR3 is TGCGCCAGCAGCTTGGATTCTGTGACAGGGAACACCGGGGAGCTGTTTTTT. Its protein is CASSLDSVTGNTGELFF.